One and the same sample provided the 24 T cell receptor beta chains below, sequenced in a study of T-cell reconstitution after alpha-beta-depleted transplantation in children. TCRbeta library preparation incorporated unique molecular identifiers. MiXCR was run by TCRdb on the PCR reads, yielding one entry per CDR3 protein. Of under 150,000 distinct CDR3 sequences listed, 9.7% are singletons. The specimen comprised PBMCs, mostly from graft donor cells, sampled 180 days after TCRalphabeta/CD19-depleted stem cell transplant. These receptors originate from a girl in the first two years of life who had a stem cell transplant for combined immunodeficiency, so the T cells may come from the graft donor.

As DNA, the CDR3 is TGTGCCAGTAGTATCTTCCTGCTTAGCAATCAGCCCCAGCATTTT. This codes for CASSIFLLSNQPQHF. This chain joins TRBV19 and TRBJ1-5; D gene ambiguous. V lost 3 bases, J lost 0 bases, and 9 bases lay in between. The CDR3 extends over 15 amino acids. Germline CDR1 and CDR2: LNHDA and SQIVND (reference sequence). Supplemented by reference TRBV19 and TRBJ1-5, the full variable domain reads DGGITQSPKYLFRKEGQNVTLSCEQNLNHDAMYWYRQDPGQGLRLIYYSQIVNDFQKGDIAEGYSVSREKKESFPLTVTSAQKNPTAFYLCASSIFLLSNQPQHFGDGTRLSIL.

This clonotype was found many times. J is TRBJ2-7 and V is TRBV7-2; D may be TRBD2 (6 bases). The CDR3 sequence is 13 residues long. The germline gives CDR1 SGHTA, CDR2 FQGNSA. Trimming left V 1 base short and J 3 bases short, with 7 bases between. This CDR3 is CASSLVSGYEQYF. As DNA, the CDR3 is TGTGCCAGCAGCTTAGTTAGCGGCTACGAGCAGTACTTC. Full variable domain (rest looked up from reference TRBV7-2 and TRBJ2-7): GAGVSQSPSNKVTEKGKDVELRCDPISGHTALYWYRQSLGQGLEFLIYFQGNSAPDKSGLPSDRFSAERTGGSVSTLTIQRTQQEDSAVYLCASSLVSGYEQYFGPGTRLTVT.

Only a few counts were recorded for this clonotype. V gene TRBV21-1 combines with J gene TRBJ1-5. TRBV21-1 is shown as a pseudogene. This CDR3 has 17 amino acids. The DNA for the CDR3 is TGTGCCAGCAGCCAAGGGCGGGTATCGATGCGGAATCAGCCCCAGCATTTT. Amino acids: CASSQGRVSMRNQPQHF.

The rearrangement uses TRBV29-1 and TRBJ2-2, with D perhaps matching TRBD2 (6 bases). The CDR3 is 17 residues long. Trimming pared 6 bases from V and 5 bases from J, leaving 25 bases between. Germline lookup yields CDR1 SQVTM and CDR2 ANQGSEA. CDR3 in amino acids: CSVLWDSLRSHTGELFF. The CDR3 bases are TGCAGCGTCCTCTGGGACTCTCTACGGTCCCATACCGGGGAGCTGTTTTTT.

This chain joins TRBV28 and TRBJ2-7; TRBD1 or TRBD2 may be the D gene (7 bases each). The V and J ends lost 3 bases and 9 bases respectively, with 18 bases between them. Looked up from germline, CDR1 is MDHEN and CDR2 is SYDVKM. The CDR3 has 14 amino acids. The CDR3, as DNA: TGTGCCAGCAGTTTCGGGGGGACAGCAAGGGGGCAGTACTTC. The encoded protein is CASSFGGTARGQYF. The variable domain in full, completed from reference TRBV28 and TRBJ2-7, reads DVKVTQSSRYLVKRTGEKVFLECVQDMDHENMFWYRQDPGLGLRLIYFSYDVKMKEKGDIPEGYSVSREKKERFSLILESASTNQTSMYLCASSFGGTARGQYFGPGTRLTVT.

V usage is TRBV29-1 and J usage is TRBJ2-4, with TRBD2 as a possible D gene (6 bases). Germline lookup yields CDR1 SQVTM and CDR2 ANQGSEA. The V gene lost 4 bases and the J gene lost 1 base, with 8 bases spanning the gap. The length of the CDR3 is 13 residues. The CDR3 loop is CSVAGRAKNIQYF. CDR3 in DNA: TGCAGCGTTGCGGGGAGGGCCAAAAACATTCAGTACTTC.

A few counts support this clonotype. A read error may produce the germline difference seen at one junction end. This chain joins TRBV12-3 or TRBV12-4 and TRBJ1-2, with a weak D call TRBD1 (6 bases). This CDR3 region has 10 residues. This CDR3 is CASSVTGPVF. The CDR3 nucleotides read TGTGCCAGCAGTGTGACAGGACCGGTGTTC.

This clonotype was recorded a few times. The chain uses TRBV6-4 and TRBJ2-3; 11 bases fit TRBD2. CDR3 length: 19 residues. With 5 bases clipped from V and 0 bases from J, the junction kept 13 bases outside the gene matches. CDR1 and CDR2 from the germline V gene are MRHNA and SNTAGT. DNA for the CDR3: TGTGCCAGCAGTCCAAAAAGTCTAGCGGGAGGTTTTAGCACAGATACGCAGTATTTT. Translating it yields CASSPKSLAGGFSTDTQYF.

This clonotype was recorded a few times. The V and J genes are TRBV5-1 and TRBJ2-1; 11 bases map to TRBD2. Germline V gene sequence: CDR1 SGHRS, CDR2 YFSETQ. The trim removed 4 bases at V and 6 bases at J, leaving 9 bases unmatched. The CDR3 totals 16 residues. The CDR3 spells CASSVILAGVPNEQFF. CDR3 DNA: TGCGCCAGCAGCGTCATACTAGCGGGAGTCCCCAATGAGCAGTTCTTC.

This clonotype was seen repeatedly, ten times or more. The chain couples TRBV29-1 to TRBJ2-1; weak D call: TRBD2 (5 bases). V was clipped by 6 bases and J by 3 bases, with 15 bases between them. The CDR3 loop spans 14 amino acids. Germline V gene sequence: CDR1 SQVTM, CDR2 ANQGSEA. In DNA form, the CDR3 reads TGCAGCGTCGCTCCCCCGGGGTACTACAATGAGCAGTTCTTC. It translates to CSVAPPGYYNEQFF.

The V call is TRBV18, the J call TRBJ2-1, with no clear D. Between the trimmed V and J ends, which lost 2 bases and 7 bases, there was a span of 18 bases. Germline assignment: CDR1 KGHSH and CDR2 LQKENI. The CDR3 length is 16 residues. CDR3 nucleotide sequence: TGTGCCAGCTCACCATTGACATCTGTTGGGTTGAATGAGCAGTTCTTC. Translated, it gives CASSPLTSVGLNEQFF.

This clonotype was counted many times. The CDR3 loop is CASSMRRRDGDTF. The CDR3 bases are TGTGCCAGCAGCATGAGGAGAAGGGATGGTGACACCTTC. The chain combines TRBV12-3 or TRBV12-4 with TRBJ1-2; no clear D. Deletions cut 6 bases from V and 12 bases from J, with 20 bases between. The CDR3 is made up of 13 amino acids.

This clonotype was seen more than once but under ten times. The chain employs TRBV20-1 and TRBJ1-3; TRBD1 is a possible D gene (5 bases). This CDR3 has 13 residues. CDR1 is DFQATT and CDR2 is SNEGSKA in the germline V gene (reference sequence). The CDR3 DNA reads as TGCAGCGCGGGGACGGGATCTGGAAACACCATATATTTT. It translates to CSAGTGSGNTIYF.

This clonotype occurred a few times. This chain uses TRBV12-3 or TRBV12-4 with TRBJ2-3; 11 bases match TRBD2. The CDR3 is 14 amino acids. With 7 bases clipped from V and 6 bases from J, the junction kept 6 bases outside the gene matches. CDR3 sequence (DNA): TGTGCCAGCACCACGACTAGCGGGACCGATACGCAGTATTTT. Translation: CASTTTSGTDTQYF.

There are many counts of this clonotype. The chain has TRBV20-1 and TRBJ1-5; no clear D gene. CDR1 and CDR2 from the germline V gene are DFQATT and SNEGSKA (reference sequence). This CDR3 contains 14 residues. V was trimmed by 1 base and J by 5 bases, leaving 12 bases between them. The DNA for the CDR3 is TGCAGTGCTAGAGGGACGGGTTGGCATCAGCCCCAGCATTTT. The encoded protein is CSARGTGWHQPQHF.

This clonotype has just a few counts. This chain uses TRBV27 with TRBJ2-1; D ambiguous. V lost 4 bases to trimming and J lost 8 bases, with 9 bases between them. The CDR3 extends over 12 amino acids. The germline gives CDR1 MNHEY, CDR2 SMNVEV (reference sequence). CDR3 DNA sequence: TGTGCCAGCAGTTCCCCCCGCTATGAGCAGTTCTTC. Translated: CASSSPRYEQFF.

The table lists this clonotype with a few counts. In DNA, the CDR3 is TGTGCCAGCAGCCTGCGGGACAGCGCCTACGAGCAGTACTTC. It yields the protein CASSLRDSAYEQYF. This chain uses TRBV5-6 with TRBJ2-7, with D possibly matching TRBD1 (7 bases). CDR3 length equals 14 residues. V lost 4 bases and J 2 bases, leaving 13 bases between the germline ends. Germline assignment: CDR1 SGHDT and CDR2 YYEEEE.

V usage is TRBV12-3 or TRBV12-4 and J usage is TRBJ2-5; 10 positions match TRBD2. The CDR3 totals 14 residues. The ends lost 5 bases at V and 2 bases at J; junction bases unmatched: 2. Here the CDR3 reads CASSPTSGQETQYF. The CDR3 coding sequence is TGTGCCAGCAGTCCGACTAGCGGGCAAGAGACCCAGTACTTC.

The table lists this clonotype with a few counts. This chain links TRBV25-1 with TRBJ2-7; D is perhaps TRBD2 (6 bases). The CDR3 runs to 12 residues. Germline CDR1 reads MGHDK; CDR2 reads SYGVNS. Trimming stripped 7 bases from V and 0 bases from J, with 7 bases between. Here the CDR3 reads CASTGDSYEQYF. The CDR3 DNA reads as TGTGCCAGCACGGGGGACTCCTACGAGCAGTACTTC.

In its sample, this clonotype was seen a few times. The chain is built from TRBV5-1 and TRBJ2-3; D perhaps matches TRBD1 (5 bases). The ends were cut back, 4 bases at V and 0 bases at J, with 21 bases in the middle. The germline gives CDR1 SGHRS, CDR2 YFSETQ. The CDR3 consists of 18 residues. In DNA form, the CDR3 reads TGCGCCAGCAGCCCACGCCCCCCCGGACATTCTAGCACAGATACGCAGTATTTT. This gives the protein CASSPRPPGHSSTDTQYF. The entire variable domain, with the rest obtained from reference TRBV5-1 and TRBJ2-3, is as follows: KAGVTQTPRYLIKTRGQQVTLSCSPISGHRSVSWYQQTPGQGLQFLFEYFSETQRNKGNFPGRFSGRQFSNSRSEMNVSTLELGDSALYLCASSPRPPGHSSTDTQYFGPGTRLTVL.

The chain carries TRBV12-3 or TRBV12-4 and TRBJ2-2; D is ambiguous. The CDR3 consists of 14 residues. V was shortened by 3 bases and J by 5 bases, with 10 bases between the two germline ends. Here the CDR3 DNA reads TGTGCCAGCAGTTTTGGGCAAAGGACCGGGGAGCTGTTTTTT. Protein product: CASSFGQRTGELFF.

This clonotype came up a few times. The V call is TRBV7-2, the J call TRBJ1-2; perhaps TRBD1 as D (6 bases). CDR3 length: 14 amino acids. Trimming cost V 1 base and J 4 bases, with 10 bases left between them. From germline, CDR1 is SGHTA and CDR2 FQGNSA. Here the CDR3 reads CASSLVRGPYGYTF. The CDR3 DNA reads TGTGCCAGCAGCTTAGTCAGGGGTCCCTATGGCTACACCTTC.

This clonotype occurred many times. This sequence joins TRBV20-1 and TRBJ2-7; D tentatively reads TRBD1 or TRBD2 (5 bases each). The germline CDR1 and CDR2 sequences are DFQATT and SNEGSKA (reference sequence). The CDR3 has 14 residues. V lost 6 bases and J lost 1, with 16 bases in between. The CDR3 region is CSAGPTAESYEQYF. The CDR3 DNA follows: TGCAGTGCCGGCCCGACAGCGGAGTCCTACGAGCAGTACTTC.

The chain employs TRBV7-2 and TRBJ2-5; D is unclear. The CDR3 is made up of 14 amino acids. Trimming stripped 1 base from V and 5 bases from J, with 11 bases between. Germline CDR1 is SGHTA and CDR2 is FQGNSA. CDR3 nucleotide sequence: TGTGCCAGCAGCTTAGTGTTCTTAGGGGAGACCCAGTACTTC. Amino acid sequence: CASSLVFLGETQYF.